Below are 9 T cell receptor beta chains sequenced from a single sample in a study of CD8 T cells in Susac syndrome. Random hexamers were used to reverse transcribe 0.5 to 1 ug of RNA. TCRdb re-derived calls from the immunoSEQ multiplex PCR reads in MiXCR, one entry per CDR3 protein. Of 120,000 or so distinct CDR3 sequences listed, 90% to 95% are singletons. Specimen: CD4+ T cells from PBMCs. The receptor source for this set is a human donor in good health.

The rearrangement joins TRBV7-9 to TRBJ2-3; 10 nucleotides agree with TRBD2. The CDR3 runs to 16 residues. Germline V gives CDR1 SEHNR, CDR2 FQNEAQ (reference sequence). Unmatched junction bases numbered 2, after V lost 2 bases and J lost 0 bases. The CDR3 protein is CASSLLAGVSTDTQYF. The DNA for the CDR3 is TGTGCCAGCAGCTTACTAGCGGGAGTAAGCACAGATACGCAGTATTTT.

The chain couples TRBV29-1 to TRBJ1-5, with D perhaps TRBD1 (5 bases). Per germline, CDR1 SQVTM and CDR2 ANQGSEA. V shed 8 bases and J shed 5 bases, with 13 bases lying between them. The CDR3 sequence is 12 residues long. The CDR3 reads CSYTLGDQPQHF. The CDR3 region has the DNA TGCAGCTATACGTTAGGGGATCAGCCCCAGCATTTT. Based on the CDR3 plus reference TRBV29-1 and TRBJ1-5, the full variable domain is SAVISQKPSRDICQRGTSLTIQCQVDSQVTMMFWYRQQPGQSLTLIATANQGSEATYESGFVIDKFPISRPNLTFSTLTVSNMSPEDSSIYLCSYTLGDQPQHFGDGTRLSIL.

This sequence joins TRBV12-3 or TRBV12-4 and TRBJ2-6; D remains ambiguous. The V end lost 7 bases, the J end lost 2 bases, and 9 bases lay between the germline ends. This CDR3 comprises 14 residues. The CDR3 reads CASTGVTGANVLTF. DNA for the CDR3: TGTGCCAGCACCGGTGTGACTGGGGCCAACGTCCTGACTTTC.

The chain combines TRBV5-8 with TRBJ2-1, with D perhaps assigned TRBD1 or TRBD2 (6 bases each). This CDR3 has 15 residues. Looked up from germline, CDR1 is SGHTS and CDR2 is YDEGEE. Trimming took off 0 bases at V and 7 bases at J, with 14 bases between the two ends. CDR3 region: CASSLGYTGRNEQFF. The CDR3 nucleotides read TGTGCCAGCAGCTTGGGGTATACAGGGAGGAATGAGCAGTTCTTC. Together with reference TRBV5-8 and TRBJ2-1, the CDR3 gives the full variable domain: EAGVTQSPTHLIKTRGQQATLRCSPISGHTSVYWYQQALGLGLQFLLWYDEGEERNRGNFPPRFSGRQFPNYSSELNVNALELEDSALYLCASSLGYTGRNEQFFGPGTRLTVL.

The chain uses TRBV12-3 or TRBV12-4 and TRBJ2-7, with a possible D match to TRBD2 (6 bases). The CDR3 extends over 13 amino acids. Trimming removed 6 bases from V and 2 bases from J, with 11 bases in between. CDR3 protein: CASSPRLAYEQYF. Written as DNA, the CDR3 is TGTGCCAGCAGCCCCCGACTAGCCTACGAGCAGTACTTC.

The gene calls are TRBV27 and TRBJ2-7, with TRBD1 matching 7 bases. J gave up 3 bases and V 4 bases, and 9 bases lay outside the gene matches. CDR1 and CDR2 (germline): MNHEY, SMNVEV (reference sequence). The CDR3 is made up of 15 amino acids. The CDR3 reads CASSSRTGVVYEQYF. The CDR3 DNA reads as TGTGCCAGCAGTTCCCGGACAGGAGTGGTCTACGAGCAGTACTTC.

This clonotype came up once. The gene calls are TRBV5-1 and TRBJ2-3, with D unclear. The length of the CDR3 is 13 residues. V was cut by 0 bases and J by 5 bases, with 7 bases left in between. CDR1 is SGHRS and CDR2 is YFSETQ in the germline V gene. CDR3 in DNA: TGCGCCAGCAGCTTGGCCAGGCGAGATACGCAGTATTTT. Protein product: CASSLARRDTQYF.

The V call is TRBV30, the J call TRBJ2-2; possible D gene TRBD2, 5 bases. V lost 2 bases and J lost 4, with 14 bases in between. The CDR3 length is 15 residues. Germline CDR1 GTSNPN, CDR2 SVGIG (reference sequence). CDR3 protein: CAWSRGEGFTGELFF. Here the CDR3 DNA reads TGTGCCTGGAGTCGGGGAGAAGGTTTCACCGGGGAGCTGTTTTTT.

This chain uses TRBV29-1 with TRBJ2-3; no firm D call. Between the trimmed V and J ends, which lost 5 bases and 2 bases, there was a span of 11 bases. CDR3 length: 13 amino acids. CDR1 and CDR2 from the germline V gene are SQVTM and ANQGSEA. CDR3 protein: CSVWGPYTDTQYF. DNA for the CDR3: TGCAGCGTTTGGGGTCCTTACACAGATACGCAGTATTTT.